The 15 T cell receptor beta chains below were found in one sample sequenced in a study of blood T cell repertoires in COVID-19. Method: immunoSEQ multiplex PCR; TCRdb's copy keeps in-frame clones and lacks some. The table lists around 250,000 clones, approximately 90% of them singletons, with 3.6% in the top ten. What was sequenced was peripheral blood. The receptor set was obtained from a man younger than 30 with active or convalescent COVID-19.

CDR3 amino acids: CASSLVSKLDTQYF. CDR3 nucleotides: TGTGCCAGCAGCTTGGTCTCGAAACTAGATACGCAGTATTTT. The chain employs TRBV5-6 and TRBJ2-3; D unclear. The V and J ends lost 0 bases and 5 bases respectively, with 10 bases between them. CDR1 is SGHDT, CDR2 YYEEEE, per germline. This CDR3 has 14 amino acids.

The chain combines TRBV24-1 with TRBJ2-3, with 12 bases that match TRBD2. Germline V gene sequence: CDR1 KGHDR, CDR2 SFDVKD. V was clipped by 2 bases and J by 1 base; unmatched bases: 3. The CDR3 is made up of 17 amino acids. The CDR3 loop reads CATSDYRLAGGTDTQYF. The CDR3 DNA reads as TGTGCCACCAGTGATTACCGACTAGCGGGGGGCACAGATACGCAGTATTTT.

The V and J genes are TRBV5-1 and TRBJ2-1, with a weak D call TRBD2 (6 bases). The CDR3 loop spans 13 amino acids. Germline loops: CDR1 SGHRS, CDR2 YFSETQ. With 4 bases removed from V and 5 bases from J, the gap between germline ends came to 10 bases. In DNA form, the CDR3 reads TGCGCCAGCAGCATTAGCGGTAACAATGAGCAGTTCTTC. This sequence encodes CASSISGNNEQFF. The whole variable domain, remainder taken from reference TRBV5-1 and TRBJ2-1, is KAGVTQTPRYLIKTRGQQVTLSCSPISGHRSVSWYQQTPGQGLQFLFEYFSETQRNKGNFPGRFSGRQFSNSRSEMNVSTLELGDSALYLCASSISGNNEQFFGPGTRLTVL.

The CDR3 DNA reads TGTGCCAGCAAGACTTCCTATAATTCACCCCTCCACTTT. Residues: CASKTSYNSPLHF. The genes are TRBV28 and TRBJ1-6, with no clear D. Germline V lookup: CDR1 MDHEN, CDR2 SYDVKM. The length of the CDR3 is 13 residues. Trimming took 7 bases from V and 1 from J, leaving 5 bases between them.

V is TRBV21-1 and J is TRBJ1-2. TRBV21-1 is labeled a pseudogene. The CDR3 has 17 amino acids. DNA of the CDR3: TGTGCCAGCAGCAAAGAGACCCCGGGTGCATCCTCCTATGGCTACACCTTC. This codes for CASSKETPGASSYGYTF.

This chain connects TRBV6-5 to TRBJ1-3; D gene uncertain. The CDR3 extends over 15 amino acids. CDR1 and CDR2 (germline): MNHEY, SVGAGI. Trimming cost V 6 bases and J 2 bases, with 14 bases left between them. CDR3 sequence (DNA): TGTGCCAGCAGACCTCGAGGGAGCCCTGGAAACACCATATATTTT. The encoded protein is CASRPRGSPGNTIYF.

This clone was counted a single time. V is TRBV6-5 and J is TRBJ1-5; D is uncertain. The CDR3 consists of 13 residues. CDR1 is MNHEY and CDR2 is SVGAGI in the germline V gene. Trimming stripped 4 bases from V and 6 bases from J, with 10 bases between. The CDR3 spells CASSLERAQPQHF. In nucleotides, the CDR3 is TGTGCCAGCAGTTTGGAGAGGGCTCAGCCCCAGCATTTT.

This chain uses TRBV5-1 with TRBJ2-3; possibly TRBD2 for D (6 bases). Germline loops: CDR1 SGHRS, CDR2 YFSETQ. The CDR3 runs to 16 residues. V lost 7 bases and J lost 0, with 18 bases in between. CDR3 coding DNA: TGCGCCAGCCGACGGGCCGGGACTTCTAGCACAGATACGCAGTATTTT. Protein product: CASRRAGTSSTDTQYF. Looking up the rest from reference TRBV5-1 and TRBJ2-3 gives the full variable domain: KAGVTQTPRYLIKTRGQQVTLSCSPISGHRSVSWYQQTPGQGLQFLFEYFSETQRNKGNFPGRFSGRQFSNSRSEMNVSTLELGDSALYLCASRRAGTSSTDTQYFGPGTRLTVL.

The chain couples TRBV5-1 to TRBJ2-7; 7 nucleotides match TRBD1. The CDR3 has 14 amino acids. V dropped 7 bases and J dropped 5; count of bases not matched to a gene: 12. Germline values: CDR1 SGHRS, CDR2 YFSETQ. This chain's CDR3 is CASSRTGTGHEQYF. CDR3 nucleotide sequence: TGCGCCAGCTCCAGGACAGGAACGGGACACGAGCAGTACTTC. The full variable domain, with the rest looked up from reference TRBV5-1 and TRBJ2-7, is KAGVTQTPRYLIKTRGQQVTLSCSPISGHRSVSWYQQTPGQGLQFLFEYFSETQRNKGNFPGRFSGRQFSNSRSEMNVSTLELGDSALYLCASSRTGTGHEQYFGPGTRLTVT.

The V and J genes are TRBV11-1 and TRBJ2-5; 7 bases map to TRBD1. Losses at the gene ends were 2 bases for V and 9 bases for J; bases not matched to a gene: 12. This CDR3 comprises 15 residues. CDR1 is SGHAT, CDR2 FQDESV, per germline (reference sequence). The CDR3 spells CASSLRQGTVWAQYF. As DNA, the CDR3 is TGTGCCAGCAGCTTAAGACAGGGCACCGTTTGGGCCCAGTACTTC.

The chain has TRBV18 and TRBJ2-7; D is possibly TRBD1 (5 bases). Germline V lookup: CDR1 KGHSH, CDR2 LQKENI. The CDR3 consists of 15 residues. Trimming shortened V by 3 bases and J by 0 bases, and 12 bases separated the two germline ends. CDR3 nucleotides: TGTGCCAGCTCACCGGCTCAGGGATCCTCCTACGAGCAGTACTTC. Amino acids: CASSPAQGSSYEQYF. The full variable domain, with the rest looked up from reference TRBV18 and TRBJ2-7, is NAGVMQNPRHLVRRRGQEARLRCSPMKGHSHVYWYRQLPEEGLKFMVYLQKENIIDESGMPKERFSAEFPKEGPSILRIQQVVRGDSAAYFCASSPAQGSSYEQYFGPGTRLTVT.

This sequence joins TRBV28 and TRBJ1-5; D is perhaps TRBD1 (5 bases). V lost 8 bases to trimming and J lost 5 bases, with 16 bases between them. The CDR3 has 14 residues. Germline CDR1 is MDHEN and CDR2 is SYDVKM. Here the CDR3 DNA reads TGTGCCAGCCACCTCGGGGGAGTCCATCAGCCCCAGCATTTT. As protein: CASHLGGVHQPQHF.

This chain links TRBV10-3 with TRBJ1-2; perhaps TRBD1 as D (5 bases). Trimming took off 4 bases at V and 10 bases at J, with 19 bases between the two ends. The length of the CDR3 is 14 residues. CDR1 is ENHRY and CDR2 is SYGVKD in the germline V gene. Written as DNA, the CDR3 is TGTGCCATCAGTGGGACGGCCCAAGCGGGGGACTACACCTTC. This gives the protein CAISGTAQAGDYTF.

The chain combines TRBV6-5 with TRBJ1-1; D unclear. The germline CDR1 and CDR2 sequences are MNHEY and SVGAGI. The CDR3 runs to 15 residues. V lost 7 bases, J lost 1 base, and 16 bases lay in between. Here the CDR3 DNA reads TGTGCCAGCAACAAACCCCTCGGCGGGAACACTGAAGCTTTCTTT. Its translation: CASNKPLGGNTEAFF.

V gene TRBV11-3 combines with J gene TRBJ1-1; 8 bases fit TRBD1. CDR3 length equals 14 residues. V dropped 3 bases and J dropped 10; count of bases not matched to a gene: 10. CDR1 is SGHNT, CDR2 YENEEA, per germline. CDR3: CASSFPGRGLTAFF. The DNA of the CDR3 is TGTGCCAGCAGCTTCCCAGGCAGGGGGCTTACAGCTTTCTTT. Based on the CDR3 plus reference TRBV11-3 and TRBJ1-1, the full variable domain is EAGVVQSPRYKIIEKKQPVAFWCNPISGHNTLYWYLQNLGQGPELLIRYENEEAVDDSQLPKDRFSAERLKGVDSTLKIQPAELGDSAVYLCASSFPGRGLTAFFGQGTRLTVV.